This entry is about one T cell receptor beta chain. Just one base apart from a much larger clone, this may be a read error. Germline CDR1 DFQATT, CDR2 SNEGSKA (reference sequence). The CDR3 length is 14 residues. Trimming took off 6 bases at V and 7 bases at J, with 20 bases between the two ends. This entry is derived from a study of CD8+CD57+ T cells in acquired aplastic anemia. For the study at large: Healthy donor CD4+ samples were sequenced to a depth that averaged approximately 9.9 million reads.

Profiling of TCR beta VDJ combinations and CDR3 sequences used genomic DNA as template. TCRdb itself ran the reads through MiXCR, one entry per CDR3 protein. Of about 210,000 distinct CDR3 sequences in the sample, roughly 33% were seen once. The clonotype originates from a human donor in good health, serving as a control. The chain uses TRBV20-1 and TRBJ2-3; maybe TRBD2 (6 bases). Sequencing was performed on sorted CD4+, CD8+, or CD8+CD57+ T cells (not recorded which) from PBMCs. CDR3 residues: CSAPGLLEENTQYF. The CDR3 DNA follows: TGCAGTGCGCCGGGACTCCTCGAAGAAAATACGCAGTATTTT.